Listed below are T cell receptor beta chains from one sample, sequenced in a study of blood T cell repertoires in COVID-19. Libraries were prepared by immunoSEQ multiplex PCR; TCRdb keeps only in-frame clonotypes and omits some of them. The sample records roughly 110,000 clones, about four fifths being singletons. The source material was peripheral blood. Receptor source: a man aged 65 to 85 with acute or convalescent COVID-19. Each CDR3 is given with its conserved first and last residue. A D gene is named only where the DNA matches it firmly. Not every row has a clone size; where given, it reads once, few, many or a size class.

abundance,d_gene,v_gene,j_gene,CDR3nt,CDR3aa
.,.,TRBV11-2,TRBJ1-2,TGTGCCAGCAGCTTATCTCTCCCGGGAGGGAATGGCTACACCTTC,CASSLSLPGGNGYTF
.,TRBD1,TRBV4-1,TRBJ2-2,TGCGCCAGCAGCCATCCGGACAGGGACGGCGGGGAGCTGTTTTTT,CASSHPDRDGGELFF
.,.,TRBV9,TRBJ2-1,TGTGCCAGCAGCGTAGCTCTAGGACAGGGAGGGGAGCAGTTCTTC,CASSVALGQGGEQFF
.,TRBD1,TRBV19,TRBJ1-5,TGTGCCAGTAGTCCCACCGGGACAGGTCACAATCAGCCCCAGCATTTT,CASSPTGTGHNQPQHF
.,.,TRBV7-2,TRBJ2-3,TGTGCCAGCAGCTTACCCTTGAGCACAGATACGCAGTATTTT,CASSLPLSTDTQYF
.,.,TRBV6-5,TRBJ1-2,TGTGCCAGCAGCCTGGACCTAGCCTTGGGTGGCTACACCTTC,CASSLDLALGGYTF
.,.,TRBV4-2,TRBJ1-5,TGTGCCAGCAGCCAAGGAGGGCAGTCTAGCAATCAGCCCCAGCATTTT,CASSQGGQSSNQPQHF
.,.,TRBV12-3/TRBV12-4,TRBJ1-2,TGTGCCAGCAGCCCAGGGATTTTAGTTGGCTACACCTTC,CASSPGILVGYTF
.,.,TRBV7-9,TRBJ1-1,TGTGCCAGCAGCGTGATTCGTCAGTTGAACACTGAAGCTTTCTTT,CASSVIRQLNTEAFF
few,TRBD2,TRBV3-1/TRBV3-2,TRBJ2-1,TGTGCCAGCAGCCAAGAAGGGACTAGCGGGGGGGCTAAGGACAATGAGCAGTTCTTC,CASSQEGTSGGAKDNEQFF
.,TRBD1,TRBV5-1,TRBJ2-7,TGCGCCAGCAGCCAGGACAGGGTTAACGAGCAGTACTTC,CASSQDRVNEQYF
.,.,TRBV12-3/TRBV12-4,TRBJ1-2,TGTGCCAGCAGTTTCAAGGCGGGTTATGGCTACACCTTC,CASSFKAGYGYTF
.,TRBD2,TRBV3-1/TRBV3-2,TRBJ2-5,TGTGCCAGCAGGGGACTAGCGGGGGCCAGGGAGACCCAGTACTTC,CASRGLAGARETQYF
.,TRBD1,TRBV14,TRBJ1-1,TGTGCCAGCAGCGCTCGGACAGGGTCGTGGGTGAACACTGAAGCTTTCTTT,CASSARTGSWVNTEAFF
once,.,TRBV12-3/TRBV12-4,TRBJ2-7,TGTGCCAGCAGTGGTGGACATACCTACGAGCAGTACTTC,CASSGGHTYEQYF
.,.,TRBV5-5,TRBJ1-4,TGTGCCAGCAGCTTGGCCTATTCGGAGGGGTATGAAAAACTGTTTTTT,CASSLAYSEGYEKLFF
.,.,TRBV6-5,TRBJ1-5,TGTGCCAGCAGCCCAAGGAGGGCTCAGCCCCAGCATTTT,CASSPRRAQPQHF
.,TRBD1,TRBV3-1/TRBV3-2,TRBJ2-7,TGTGCCAGCAGCCTAGAGGGACAGGGGGCCCACGAGCAGTACTTC,CASSLEGQGAHEQYF
.,.,TRBV5-1,TRBJ2-5,TGCGCCAGCAGCTTGCGCAGGGATCAAGAGACCCAGTACTTC,CASSLRRDQETQYF
few,.,TRBV6-4,TRBJ2-5,TGTGCCAGCAGTGCTAGCAGGGGAGAGACCCAGTACTTC,CASSASRGETQYF
few,.,TRBV19,TRBJ1-2,TGTGCCAGTAGCTCAGTTGCTGGTGGCTACACCTTC,CASSSVAGGYTF
.,TRBD2,TRBV2,TRBJ2-5,TGTGCCAGCACTCCACTAGCGGGGGGGCCGCAGACCCAGTACTTC,CASTPLAGGPQTQYF
.,.,TRBV12-5,TRBJ2-6,TGTGCTAGTGGTTTCGCTGGGGCCAACGTCCTGACTTTC,CASGFAGANVLTF
.,TRBD1,TRBV19,TRBJ2-2,TGTGCCAGTAGTGGCCCGGGACAGGGATTTTCCGGGGAGCTGTTTTTT,CASSGPGQGFSGELFF
.,TRBD1,TRBV7-9,TRBJ1-2,TGTGCCACCGACAGGGGGCATGGCTACACCTTC,CATDRGHGYTF
.,.,TRBV7-9,TRBJ1-2,TGTGCCAGCAGCTCCTCCCCAGGCTCTAAGGGCTACACCTTC,CASSSSPGSKGYTF
.,TRBD1,TRBV19,TRBJ1-5,TGTGCCAGCACCGGGACAGGTAGCAATCAGCCCCAGCATTTT,CASTGTGSNQPQHF
.,.,TRBV7-3,TRBJ2-1,TGTGCCAGCAGCTCCGCGGGTAGCTCCTACAATGAGCAGTTCTTC,CASSSAGSSYNEQFF
.,.,TRBV18,TRBJ1-1,TGTGCCAGCTCACCACCGAGGGTCAGAGGGTTTTACACTGAAGCTTTCTTT,CASSPPRVRGFYTEAFF
.,.,TRBV5-1,TRBJ1-5,TGCGCCAGCAGCTCGGCGGGAGGGGATAATCAGCCCCAGCATTTT,CASSSAGGDNQPQHF
.,.,TRBV6-1,TRBJ1-3,TGTGCCAGCAGTGAAGAGGAGGGTTGGGGAAACACCATATATTTT,CASSEEEGWGNTIYF
once,TRBD2,TRBV7-3,TRBJ2-3,TGTGCCAGCAGCTCCTCTAGCGGGGACACAGATACGCAGTATTTT,CASSSSSGDTDTQYF
.,.,TRBV20-1,TRBJ1-1,TGCAGTGCTTCTACCGGAGCTTTCTTT,CSASTGAFF
.,.,TRBV6-2/TRBV6-3,TRBJ2-3,TGTGCCAGCAGTTACCCGGGAACAGATACGCAGTATTTT,CASSYPGTDTQYF
.,TRBD1,TRBV6-5,TRBJ2-1,TGTGCCAGCAGCTATTTGACAGGGGGCAATGAGCAGTTCTTC,CASSYLTGGNEQFF